One T cell receptor (beta chain) is described in this entry. The specificity of this receptor is unknown. No clone much larger than this one lies a single base away; base qualities are absent. The CDR1 and CDR2 encoded by the germline V gene are SNHLY and FYNNEI. V was cut back by 6 bases and J by 7 bases, leaving a gap of 12 bases between them. The CDR3 holds 13 amino acids from the cysteine to the phenylalanine. The CDR3 DNA has 39 bases and is translated from base 1. The source of the sample is a study of blood T cell repertoires in COVID-19 (TCRdb year 2020). Study-wide context: Collaborator samples came from the United States, Italy and Spain and covered acute and convalescent phases of COVID-19. The samples were drawn from the first 160 participants of the ongoing ImmuneRACE study and from about 1,200 subjects provided by 6 global collaborators. The material from the prospective study consisted of cDNA or gDNA derived from T cells, B-cell-depleted T cells, or PBMCs. Where HLA class I and class II types were available, the types were taken from metadata supplied by the sample provider, not from assay-based typing. The repertoires were released in a freely available public database intended as a resource for research on the immune response to SARS-CoV-2. Sample metadata almost always included a de-identified subject ID, COVID-19 status, age in years and sex. Subjects who had been exposed to COVID-19, were actively infected with it, or had recovered from it provided the deeply sampled blood TCRbeta repertoires that made up the dataset. Overall study results and their limits: How much clinical and demographic metadata was included differed by source and by participant, and the metadata was provided uncurated.

TCRbeta CDR3 regions were amplified from genomic DNA using the immunoSEQ Assay, a bias-controlled multiplex PCR. In the original analysis: The number of nucleated cells in each sample was estimated by amplification of reference gene primers within the assay. To quantify the absolute abundance of each unique TCRbeta CDR3 rearrangement, sequence reads were collapsed and filtered. For each sample, productive Simpson clonality was calculated as the square root of Simpson's diversity index over productive rearrangements. TCRdb obtained this table from immuneACCESS and retained in-frame rearrangements with V and J assigned. These tables miss some clones; where compared with another copy, unresolved V genes account for less than half of the shortfall, and the remainder is unexplained. Clone size and V and J calls were adopted from that table, with D and trimming inferred from the DNA. This sample holds more than 450,000 clones; around 87% were observed only once. The top ten hold under 0.75% of the sample.

Participants in the prospective study were aged roughly 18 to 100 years, lived in about two dozen United States geographic areas, and enrolled through a virtual design. In the prospective study, participants were assigned to cohorts based on the clinical history participants reported in a screening survey and a study questionnaire. Recovered participants in ImmuneRACE Cohort 3 were defined as having two consecutive negative NP/OP PCR tests, clearance from a healthcare professional, or resolution of symptoms. Mobile phlebotomists in the prospective study collected whole blood, serum and a nasopharyngeal or oropharyngeal swab from every participant. Participants in the prospective study had the option to provide additional blood draws and questionnaires over a 2-month period. Before DNA extraction, prospective study blood samples were shipped either frozen or at room temperature.

Sequencing was done on a sample of PBMCs or T cells enriched from blood (not recorded which). The sequence was obtained from a woman younger than 35 who had recovered from COVID-19. The chain joins TRBV2 to TRBJ1-4; possibly the D gene is TRBD1, per 5 matching bases. The CDR3 in this case is CASSRQGGEKLFF. Here is the DNA: TGTGCCAGCAGCCGCCAGGGAGGTGAAAAACTGTTTTTT.